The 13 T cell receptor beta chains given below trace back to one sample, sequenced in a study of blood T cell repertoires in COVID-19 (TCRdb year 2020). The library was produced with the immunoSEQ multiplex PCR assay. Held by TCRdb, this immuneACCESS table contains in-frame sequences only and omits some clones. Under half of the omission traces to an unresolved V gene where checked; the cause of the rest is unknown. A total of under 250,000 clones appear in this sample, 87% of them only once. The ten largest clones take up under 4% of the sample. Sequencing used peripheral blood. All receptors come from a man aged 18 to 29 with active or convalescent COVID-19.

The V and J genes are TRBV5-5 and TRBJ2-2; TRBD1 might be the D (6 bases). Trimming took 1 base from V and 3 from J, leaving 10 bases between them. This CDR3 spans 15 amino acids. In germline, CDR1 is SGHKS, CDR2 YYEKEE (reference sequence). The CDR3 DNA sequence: TGTGCCAGCAGCTTGAACAGGGATTACACCGGGGAGCTGTTTTTT. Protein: CASSLNRDYTGELFF.

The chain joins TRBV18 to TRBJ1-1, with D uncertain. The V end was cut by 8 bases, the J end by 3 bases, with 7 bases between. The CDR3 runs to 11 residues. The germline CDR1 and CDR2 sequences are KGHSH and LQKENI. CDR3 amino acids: CASERDTEAFF. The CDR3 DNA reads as TGTGCCAGCGAACGGGACACTGAAGCTTTCTTT.

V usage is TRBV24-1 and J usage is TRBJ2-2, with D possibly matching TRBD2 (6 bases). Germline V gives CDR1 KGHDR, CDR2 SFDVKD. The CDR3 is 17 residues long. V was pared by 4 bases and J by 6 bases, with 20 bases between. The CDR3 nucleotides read TGTGCCACCAGTGACCCCGGCGGGGTCGAGGGTGCCGGGGAGCTGTTTTTT. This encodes CATSDPGGVEGAGELFF.

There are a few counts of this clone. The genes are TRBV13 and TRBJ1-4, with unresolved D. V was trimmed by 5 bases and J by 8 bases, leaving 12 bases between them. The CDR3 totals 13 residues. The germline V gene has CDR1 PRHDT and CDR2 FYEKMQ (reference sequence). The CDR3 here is CASSQPSEEKLFF. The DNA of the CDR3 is TGTGCCAGCAGCCAACCAAGCGAGGAAAAACTGTTTTTT. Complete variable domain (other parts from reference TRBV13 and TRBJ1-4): AAGVIQSPRHLIKEKRETATLKCYPIPRHDTVYWYQQGPGQDPQFLISFYEKMQSDKGSIPDRFSAQQFSDYHSELNMSSLELGDSALYFCASSQPSEEKLFFGSGTQLSVL.

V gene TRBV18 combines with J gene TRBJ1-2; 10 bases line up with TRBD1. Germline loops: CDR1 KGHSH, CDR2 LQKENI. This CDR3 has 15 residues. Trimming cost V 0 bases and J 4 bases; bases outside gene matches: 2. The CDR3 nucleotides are TGTGCCAGCTCACCACCAGGGACAGGGGTCTATGGCTACACCTTC. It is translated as CASSPPGTGVYGYTF.

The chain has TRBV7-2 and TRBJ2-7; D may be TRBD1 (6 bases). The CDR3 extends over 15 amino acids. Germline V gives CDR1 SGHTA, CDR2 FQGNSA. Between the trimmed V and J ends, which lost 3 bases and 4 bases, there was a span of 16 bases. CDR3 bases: TGTGCCAGCAGCTTCTCCACCGGGACACCTTACGAGCAGTACTTC. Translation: CASSFSTGTPYEQYF.

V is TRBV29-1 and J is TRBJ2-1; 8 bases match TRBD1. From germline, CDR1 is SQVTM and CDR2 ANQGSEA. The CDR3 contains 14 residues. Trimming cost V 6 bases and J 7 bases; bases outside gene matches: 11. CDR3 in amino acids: CSVKNRGVWNEQFF. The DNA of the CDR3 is TGCAGCGTGAAGAACAGGGGGGTATGGAATGAGCAGTTCTTC.

This chain's CDR3 is CAIRGDASTDTQYF. CDR3 nucleotides: TGTGCCATCAGGGGCGATGCATCCACAGATACGCAGTATTTT. V and J are TRBV10-3 and TRBJ2-3, with D unclear. V was clipped by 6 bases and J by 2 bases, with 12 bases between them. Germline assignment: CDR1 ENHRY and CDR2 SYGVKD. CDR3 length: 14 residues.

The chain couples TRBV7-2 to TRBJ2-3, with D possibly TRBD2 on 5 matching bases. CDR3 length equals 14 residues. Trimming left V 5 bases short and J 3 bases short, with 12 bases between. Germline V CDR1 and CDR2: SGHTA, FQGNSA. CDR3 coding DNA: TGTGCCAGCAGCCCCGGACTTGAAACAGATACGCAGTATTTT. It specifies CASSPGLETDTQYF.

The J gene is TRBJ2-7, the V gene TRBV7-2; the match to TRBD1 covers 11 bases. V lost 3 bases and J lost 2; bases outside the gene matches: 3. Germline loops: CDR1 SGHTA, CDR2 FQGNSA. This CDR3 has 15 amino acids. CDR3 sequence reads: CASSLGDRGTYEQYF. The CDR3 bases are TGTGCCAGCAGCTTGGGGGACAGGGGGACCTACGAGCAGTACTTC.

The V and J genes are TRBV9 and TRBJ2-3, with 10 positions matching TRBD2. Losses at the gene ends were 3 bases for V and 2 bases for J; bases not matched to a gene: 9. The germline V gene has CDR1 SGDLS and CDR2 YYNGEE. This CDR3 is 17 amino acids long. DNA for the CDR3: TGTGCCAGCAGCGAGGAAAGCGGGGGGGCCAACACAGATACGCAGTATTTT. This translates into CASSEESGGANTDTQYF.

CDR3 in amino acids: CSAAGGTGAGGYTF. In DNA, the CDR3 is TGCAGCGCCGCCGGAGGGACAGGGGCAGGTGGCTACACCTTC. The chain carries TRBV29-1 and TRBJ1-2; 10 nucleotides line up with TRBD1. Per germline, CDR1 SQVTM and CDR2 ANQGSEA. J lost 7 bases, V lost 7 bases, and 12 bases had no gene match. The CDR3 has 14 amino acids.

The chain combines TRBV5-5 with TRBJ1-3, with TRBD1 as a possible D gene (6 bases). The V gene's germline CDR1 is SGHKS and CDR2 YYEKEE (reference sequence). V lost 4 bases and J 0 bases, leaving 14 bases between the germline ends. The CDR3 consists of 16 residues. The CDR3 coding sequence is TGTGCCAGCAGCCCGACAGGTTACTACTCTGGAAACACCATATATTTT. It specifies CASSPTGYYSGNTIYF.